This passage covers 26 T cell receptor beta chains from one sample sequenced in a study of PD-L1 blockade in urothelial cancer. The sample's time point: pretreatment peripheral blood. Here immunoSEQ multiplex PCR was the method, and the copy in TCRdb shows in-frame clones only, minus some. The sample lists 70,000 to 90,000 clones, over 65% occurring once. This material consisted of PBMCs, taken around atezolizumab (anti-PD-L1) treatment. Receptor source: a man aged 55 to 70 with urothelial cancer.

On this clone itself: The same CDR3 also results from other DNA sequences found in this sample. The chain joins TRBV9 to TRBJ2-3; the match to TRBD2 covers 8 bases. With 2 bases clipped from V and 0 bases from J, the junction kept 5 bases outside the gene matches. From germline, CDR1 is SGDLS and CDR2 YYNGEE. This CDR3 is built from 16 residues. CDR3 bases: TGTGCCAGCAGCGTTACTGGCGGGGGGAGCACAGATACGCAGTATTTT. Translation: CASSVTGGGSTDTQYF.

This clone appeared a single time. The chain carries TRBV7-9 and TRBJ1-1; D remains ambiguous. The CDR3 extends over 15 amino acids. Trimming took 4 bases from V and 6 from J, leaving 18 bases between them. The germline gives CDR1 SEHNR, CDR2 FQNEAQ (reference sequence). CDR3 sequence (DNA): TGTGCCAGCAGCTCCATGGGAGGTGGAAGCCCTGAAGCTTTCTTT. Protein sequence: CASSSMGGGSPEAFF. The complete variable domain, with remaining parts taken from reference TRBV7-9 and TRBJ1-1, reads DTGVSQNPRHKITKRGQNVTFRCDPISEHNRLYWYRQTLGQGPEFLTYFQNEAQLEKSRLLSDRFSAERPKGSFSTLEIQRTEQGDSAMYLCASSSMGGGSPEAFFGQGTRLTVV.

The J gene is TRBJ2-1, the V gene TRBV2; TRBD2 might be the D (5 bases). Between the trimmed V and J ends, which lost 6 bases and 5 bases, there was a span of 26 bases. Germline V CDR1 and CDR2: SNHLY, FYNNEI. The CDR3 consists of 18 residues. In DNA, the CDR3 is TGTGCCAGCAGCGATACGGGTTTGTGGGAGCCCAACCACAATGAGCAGTTCTTC. It codes for CASSDTGLWEPNHNEQFF. Full variable domain (rest looked up from reference TRBV2 and TRBJ2-1): EPEVTQTPSHQVTQMGQEVILRCVPISNHLYFYWYRQILGQKVEFLVSFYNNEISEKSEIFDDQFSVERPDGSNFTLKIRSTKLEDSAMYFCASSDTGLWEPNHNEQFFGPGTRLTVL.

The chain has TRBV30 and TRBJ1-5; D unclear. The V end lost 2 bases, the J end lost 4 bases, and 12 bases lay between the germline ends. Germline assignment: CDR1 GTSNPN and CDR2 SVGIG (reference sequence). CDR3 length equals 14 residues. CDR3 region: CAWSLRVQNQPQHF. The CDR3, as DNA: TGTGCCTGGAGTCTCCGGGTCCAAAATCAGCCCCAGCATTTT.

The sample holds a few counts of this clone. The chain employs TRBV7-8 and TRBJ2-3; 13 bases map to TRBD2. CDR1 and CDR2 from the germline V gene are SGHVS and FQNEAQ. V lost 1 base, J lost 1 base, and 14 bases stayed unmatched. The CDR3 has 21 amino acids. The CDR3 sequence: CASSLEGTGLAGLGGTDTQYF. The DNA for the CDR3 is TGTGCCAGCAGCTTAGAAGGGACGGGACTAGCGGGGCTTGGGGGCACAGATACGCAGTATTTT.

J is TRBJ2-2 and V is TRBV29-1; TRBD1 matches at 9 bases. The CDR3 length is 14 residues. Germline assignment: CDR1 SQVTM and CDR2 ANQGSEA. The junction had 8 bases not matched to a gene; V was cut back by 7 bases and J by 5 bases. The CDR3 DNA reads as TGCAGCGCACTACAGGGGGCAAGTACCGGGGAGCTGTTTTTT. This translates into CSALQGASTGELFF.

This chain joins TRBV11-2 and TRBJ2-1, with D possibly TRBD1 on 5 matching bases. CDR1 SGHAT and CDR2 FQNNGV come from the germline V gene. The V end lost 5 bases, the J end lost 1 base, and 6 bases lay between the germline ends. The CDR3 extends over 13 amino acids. For the CDR3, the DNA is TGTGCCAGCAGCAGGGGTTCCTACAATGAGCAGTTCTTC. This gives the protein CASSRGSYNEQFF.

The V and J genes are TRBV28 and TRBJ1-2, with 7 bases that match TRBD1. Germline loops: CDR1 MDHEN, CDR2 SYDVKM. The length of the CDR3 is 15 residues. Germline trimming cut 3 bases from V and 6 bases from J; bases unmatched to any gene: 10. The CDR3 sequence is CASSFSRTGYDGYTF. CDR3 sequence (DNA): TGTGCCAGCAGTTTCTCCCGGACAGGATACGATGGCTACACCTTC.

The rearrangement joins TRBV2 to TRBJ2-3; 7 bases map to TRBD1. Germline V CDR1 and CDR2: SNHLY, FYNNEI. The V segment lost 2 bases and the J segment 8 bases; nucleotides outside the gene matches: 13. The CDR3 has 16 amino acids. The CDR3 DNA sequence: TGTGCCAGCAGTGAATTGACAGGGATCGGCTTGGTTACGCAGTATTTT. Translation gives CASSELTGIGLVTQYF.

The genes are TRBV30 and TRBJ2-1; tentatively, D is TRBD1 (5 bases). This CDR3 is built from 15 residues. V was clipped by 3 bases and J by 2 bases, with 14 bases between them. Germline CDR1 GTSNPN, CDR2 SVGIG (reference sequence). The CDR3 region has the DNA TGTGCCTGGAGCACCCCCAGGGCCCCCTACAATGAGCAGTTCTTC. Translated: CAWSTPRAPYNEQFF.

This clone was observed many times. The V and J genes are TRBV30 and TRBJ1-1; D is possibly TRBD1 (5 bases). The length of the CDR3 is 16 residues. V lost 3 bases and J lost 4, with 21 bases in between. From germline, CDR1 is GTSNPN and CDR2 SVGIG (reference sequence). CDR3 nucleotides: TGTGCCTGGAGCAAAGGGGCGGATGTCGTCGGCACTGAAGCTTTCTTT. Translated, it gives CAWSKGADVVGTEAFF.

The chain employs TRBV30 and TRBJ1-4; D unclear. The CDR3 is 11 residues long. Germline V gene sequence: CDR1 GTSNPN, CDR2 SVGIG (reference sequence). V lost 7 bases to trimming and J lost 4 bases, with 7 bases between them. The CDR3 loop reads CAFRLNEKLFF. CDR3 nucleotides: TGTGCCTTCCGACTTAATGAAAAACTGTTTTTT.

The chain links TRBV5-1 to TRBJ2-3, with TRBD2 matching 15 bases. The germline V gene has CDR1 SGHRS and CDR2 YFSETQ. The CDR3 has 19 residues. V lost 3 bases to trimming and J lost 3 bases; unmatched junction nucleotides: 11. CDR3 amino acids: CASSSGLAGGMMGTDTQYF. DNA of the CDR3: TGCGCCAGCAGCTCGGGACTAGCGGGAGGAATGATGGGGACAGATACGCAGTATTTT. The full variable domain, with the rest looked up from reference TRBV5-1 and TRBJ2-3, is KAGVTQTPRYLIKTRGQQVTLSCSPISGHRSVSWYQQTPGQGLQFLFEYFSETQRNKGNFPGRFSGRQFSNSRSEMNVSTLELGDSALYLCASSSGLAGGMMGTDTQYFGPGTRLTVL.

In DNA, the CDR3 is TGTGCCAGCCGGGGTAATGAAAAACTGTTTTTT. It specifies CASRGNEKLFF. The chain carries TRBV7-9 and TRBJ1-4; no definite D call. This CDR3 spans 11 amino acids. Trimming cost V 8 bases and J 4 bases, with 5 bases left between them. The germline gives CDR1 SEHNR, CDR2 FQNEAQ (reference sequence).

The chain uses TRBV9 and TRBJ2-1; D is ambiguous. The CDR3 spans 11 residues. The germline gives CDR1 SGDLS, CDR2 YYNGEE. Trimming removed 0 bases from V and 9 bases from J, with 4 bases in between. The DNA for the CDR3 is TGTGCCAGCAGCGTAGGAGTTGAGCAGTTCTTC. Protein product: CASSVGVEQFF.

This chain uses TRBV18 with TRBJ1-4; 12 bases fit TRBD1. This CDR3 is built from 16 residues. Germline loops: CDR1 KGHSH, CDR2 LQKENI. J lost 5 bases, V lost 3 bases, and 4 bases had no gene match. The CDR3 spells CASSPGTGGMNEKLFF. CDR3 DNA: TGTGCCAGCTCACCGGGGACAGGGGGCATGAATGAAAAACTGTTTTTT. Together with reference TRBV18 and TRBJ1-4, the CDR3 gives the full variable domain: NAGVMQNPRHLVRRRGQEARLRCSPMKGHSHVYWYRQLPEEGLKFMVYLQKENIIDESGMPKERFSAEFPKEGPSILRIQQVVRGDSAAYFCASSPGTGGMNEKLFFGSGTQLSVL.

The rearrangement uses TRBV5-5 and TRBJ2-7; 7 nucleotides align to TRBD1. Germline V lookup: CDR1 SGHKS, CDR2 YYEKEE (reference sequence). The CDR3 sequence is 15 residues long. The V gene end was trimmed by 0 bases and the J gene end by 1 base; junction bases not matched to a gene: 4. The CDR3 is CASSLGTGESYEQYF. The CDR3 DNA reads as TGTGCCAGCAGCTTGGGGACAGGAGAATCCTACGAGCAGTACTTC.

This clone was found once. The chain carries TRBV5-1 and TRBJ1-3; D gene unclear. Germline CDR1 reads SGHRS; CDR2 reads YFSETQ. V dropped 0 bases and J dropped 0 bases, with 7 bases sitting between them. The CDR3 has 15 amino acids. Here the CDR3 DNA reads TGCGCCAGCAGCTTGGAGCCAAGCTCTGGAAACACCATATATTTT. Translation gives CASSLEPSSGNTIYF.

In its sample, this clone is medium-sized. The rearrangement links TRBV18 to TRBJ1-3; D is ambiguous. The V and J ends lost 2 bases and 0 bases respectively, with 5 bases between them. The germline CDR1 and CDR2 sequences are KGHSH and LQKENI. This CDR3 has 14 residues. The CDR3 DNA follows: TGTGCCAGCTCACCATACAGCTCTGGAAACACCATATATTTT. This gives the protein CASSPYSSGNTIYF.

This clone was seen a single time. J is TRBJ1-1 and V is TRBV13; TRBD1 matches 10 bases. Germline V gives CDR1 PRHDT, CDR2 FYEKMQ (reference sequence). The CDR3 sequence is 15 residues long. The trim removed 3 bases at V and 4 bases at J, leaving 5 bases unmatched. The CDR3 sequence is CASSLGQGIGTEAFF. The CDR3 nucleotides read TGTGCCAGCAGCTTGGGACAGGGGATCGGCACTGAAGCTTTCTTT.

The sample holds a few counts of this clone. The germline gene is not matched at one end of the junction; a read error may be the cause. V and J are TRBV6-6 and TRBJ2-2; D might be TRBD1 (5 bases). The CDR3 covers 15 residues. From germline, CDR1 is MNHNY and CDR2 SVGAGI (reference sequence). CDR3 sequence (DNA): TGTGCCAGCAGTTACTCACAGGAGAACCCCGGGGAGCTGTTTTTT. Translating it yields CASSYSQENPGELFF.

The chain has TRBV9 and TRBJ2-1; D unclear. Germline V gene lookup returns CDR1 SGDLS and CDR2 YYNGEE. The CDR3 has 14 residues. Trimming left V 0 bases short and J 5 bases short, with 9 bases between. For the CDR3, the DNA is TGTGCCAGCAGCGTAGTGGCGAGGCACAATGAGCAGTTCTTC. Translation: CASSVVARHNEQFF. The complete variable domain, with remaining parts taken from reference TRBV9 and TRBJ2-1, reads DSGVTQTPKHLITATGQRVTLRCSPRSGDLSVYWYQQSLDQGLQFLIQYYNGEERAKGNILERFSAQQFPDLHSELNLSSLELGDSALYFCASSVVARHNEQFFGPGTRLTVL.

For the CDR3, the DNA is TGTGCCAGCACCAAATACACTGAAGCTTTCTTT. Translating it yields CASTKYTEAFF. V and J are TRBV28 and TRBJ1-1; no reliable D call. CDR3 size: 11 residues. Trimming removed 7 bases from V and 3 bases from J, with 6 bases in between. Germline lookup yields CDR1 MDHEN and CDR2 SYDVKM.

The chain is built from TRBV28 and TRBJ2-7; TRBD1 matches at 8 bases. Trimming took 5 bases from V and 1 from J; bases not matched to a gene: 10. This CDR3 contains 16 residues. Per germline, CDR1 MDHEN and CDR2 SYDVKM. The chain's CDR3 is CASSPRTGSLSYEQYF. Written as DNA, the CDR3 is TGTGCCAGCAGTCCAAGGACAGGGTCGCTTTCCTACGAGCAGTACTTC.

DNA for the CDR3: TGCGCCAGCAGCTTGACAGGGTTGAATGGGGCCAACGTCCTGACTTTC. Translating it yields CASSLTGLNGANVLTF. J is TRBJ2-6 and V is TRBV5-1, with D perhaps TRBD1 (6 bases). The CDR3 consists of 16 residues. The germline gives CDR1 SGHRS, CDR2 YFSETQ. V was trimmed by 1 base and J by 3 bases, leaving 11 bases between them.

V usage is TRBV2 and J usage is TRBJ2-1, with 12 bases matching TRBD2. The CDR3 consists of 15 residues. J was trimmed by 7 bases and V by 7 bases; bases with no gene match: 8. Germline CDR1 and CDR2: SNHLY and FYNNEI. CDR3 in DNA: TGTGCCAGCATTCGACTAGCGGGAGCCTCGAATGAGCAGTTCTTC. Its translation is CASIRLAGASNEQFF.